These 3 T cell receptor beta chains originate from one sample sequenced in a study of shared clonotypes between healthy human individuals. Generated by immunoSEQ multiplex PCR, the TCRdb table keeps only in-frame clones and is missing some. The sample carries about 2.1 million clones, just under 95% recorded once. CD45RO negativity and positive selection for CCR7 defined naive CD8 cells, a population that excluded terminally differentiated effector memory CD45RA+ cells. The sample consisted of naive CD8+ T cells from PBMCs. These receptors all stem from a man aged 18 to 30 in good health. Some clones in this sample may be carry-over from other donors' samples.

This rearrangement joins TRBV12-5 to TRBJ2-2; D call uncertain. The germline V and J ends were trimmed by 1 base and 2 bases, with 23 bases remaining between them. The CDR3 totals 20 residues. Germline values: CDR1 LGHNT, CDR2 FRNRAP. CDR3 sequence: CASGLADGPAGRANTGELFF. The CDR3 DNA reads TGTGCTAGTGGTTTGGCAGACGGACCAGCCGGCCGAGCCAACACCGGGGAGCTGTTTTTT.

The gene calls are TRBV28 and TRBJ1-5; D might be TRBD1 (6 bases). Trimming stripped 10 bases from V and 4 bases from J, with 17 bases between. The CDR3 has 14 amino acids. Germline V gives CDR1 MDHEN, CDR2 SYDVKM. CDR3 amino acids: CATRQVWRNQPQHF. CDR3 nucleotide sequence: TGTGCCACCAGACAGGTTTGGCGGAATCAGCCCCAGCATTTT.

This chain links TRBV27 with TRBJ2-2; 7 bases fit TRBD1. With V trimmed by 5 bases and J by 4 bases, 10 bases remained unmatched. The germline V gene has CDR1 MNHEY and CDR2 SMNVEV (reference sequence). The CDR3 has 16 residues. Here the CDR3 reads CASSRPGQIITGELFF. The CDR3 bases are TGTGCCAGCAGTCGCCCGGGACAGATTATCACCGGGGAGCTGTTTTTT.